These 19 T cell receptor beta chains were all obtained from the same sample, sequenced in a study of blood T cell repertoires in COVID-19. Libraries were prepared by immunoSEQ multiplex PCR; TCRdb keeps only in-frame clonotypes and omits some of them. This table holds over 150,000 clones, about 80% found once. Sequenced material: PBMCs or T cells enriched from blood (not recorded which). The origin of the receptors is a middle-aged man who had recovered from COVID-19.

The genes are TRBV5-1 and TRBJ2-5, with 7 bases identical to TRBD1. With 4 bases clipped from V and 4 bases from J, the junction kept 4 bases outside the gene matches. The CDR3 is 13 amino acids. Germline V lookup: CDR1 SGHRS, CDR2 YFSETQ. Here the CDR3 reads CASSPGQRETQYF. As DNA, the CDR3 is TGCGCCAGCAGCCCGGGACAGAGAGAGACCCAGTACTTC.

The chain recombines TRBV29-1 with TRBJ2-6, with D tentatively TRBD2 (6 bases). Between the trimmed V and J ends, which lost 6 bases and 1 base, there was a span of 7 bases. Per the germline V gene, CDR1 is SQVTM and CDR2 is ANQGSEA. This CDR3 comprises 13 residues. DNA of the CDR3: TGCAGCGTCGGGACTTCTGGGGCCAACGTCCTGACTTTC. Translation: CSVGTSGANVLTF.

V is TRBV5-8 and J is TRBJ1-2; TRBD1 is a possible D gene (6 bases). V was pared by 4 bases and J by 8 bases, with 21 bases between. The CDR3 has 15 residues. The germline V gene encodes CDR1 SGHTS and CDR2 YDEGEE. CDR3 coding DNA: TGTGCCAGCAGCCGTAATCCCGGGACAACCTTAGGCTACACCTTC. Its protein product is CASSRNPGTTLGYTF.

The V call is TRBV19, the J call TRBJ1-2; no reliable D call. Germline V gene sequence: CDR1 LNHDA, CDR2 SQIVND (reference sequence). Between the trimmed V and J ends, which lost 3 bases and 4 bases, there was a span of 18 bases. There are 16 residues in the CDR3. CDR3 residues: CASSIPMRAYGYGYTF. CDR3 nucleotides: TGTGCCAGTAGTATCCCTATGAGGGCATATGGCTATGGCTACACCTTC.

The chain employs TRBV25-1 and TRBJ1-1; 8 nucleotides align to TRBD1. Germline CDR1 reads MGHDK; CDR2 reads SYGVNS. The V gene end was trimmed by 3 bases and the J gene end by 7 bases; junction bases not matched to a gene: 4. This CDR3 has 13 amino acids. The CDR3 reads CASSEPGGFEAFF. The CDR3 DNA sequence: TGTGCCAGCAGTGAGCCAGGGGGCTTTGAAGCTTTCTTT. The variable domain in full, with the rest retrieved from reference TRBV25-1 and TRBJ1-1, is EADIYQTPRYLVIGTGKKITLECSQTMGHDKMYWYQQDPGMELHLIHYSYGVNSTEKGDLSSESTVSRIRTEHFPLTLESARPSHTSQYLCASSEPGGFEAFFGQGTRLTVV.

The chain combines TRBV5-4 with TRBJ2-5, with TRBD1 matching 7 bases. CDR1 is SGHNT and CDR2 is YYREEE in the germline V gene (reference sequence). The CDR3 length is 15 residues. V lost 0 bases to trimming and J lost 1 base; unmatched junction nucleotides: 3. Written as DNA, the CDR3 is TGTGCCAGCAGCTTGGCTAGGGGGCTCCAAGAGACCCAGTACTTC. Its protein is CASSLARGLQETQYF. The full variable domain, completed using reference TRBV5-4 and TRBJ2-5, is ETGVTQSPTHLIKTRGQQVTLRCSSQSGHNTVSWYQQALGQGPQFIFQYYREEENGRGNFPPRFSGLQFPNYSSELNVNALELDDSALYLCASSLARGLQETQYFGPGTRLLVL.

The chain couples TRBV27 to TRBJ1-2; 11 bases fit TRBD1. CDR1 is MNHEY and CDR2 is SMNVEV in the germline V gene (reference sequence). The CDR3 has 13 amino acids. Losses at the gene ends were 4 bases for V and 6 bases for J; bases not matched to a gene: 1. CDR3 sequence (DNA): TGTGCCAGCAGTTGGGGACAGGGGGATGGCTACACCTTC. Translated: CASSWGQGDGYTF.

The rearrangement links TRBV28 to TRBJ2-7, with D possibly matching TRBD1 (6 bases). CDR1 is MDHEN, CDR2 SYDVKM, per germline. V lost 3 bases, J lost 2 bases, and 14 bases lay in between. The CDR3 sequence is 15 residues long. CDR3 sequence reads: CASSFQGLGTYEQYF. The DNA for the CDR3 is TGTGCCAGCAGTTTTCAGGGGCTCGGGACCTACGAGCAGTACTTC.

The V and J genes are TRBV30 and TRBJ1-4; D gene ambiguous. The CDR3 covers 13 residues. V was clipped by 1 base and J by 5 bases, with 8 bases between them. Per the germline V gene, CDR1 is GTSNPN and CDR2 is SVGIG (reference sequence). The CDR3 loop is CAWSGQANEKLFF. The DNA of the CDR3 is TGTGCCTGGAGTGGGCAGGCGAATGAAAAACTGTTTTTT.

V gene TRBV7-9 combines with J gene TRBJ1-2, with 8 bases lining up with TRBD1. Germline-derived CDR1 and CDR2 are SEHNR and FQNEAQ (reference sequence). This CDR3 is 15 amino acids long. The V gene end was trimmed by 6 bases and the J gene end by 5 bases; junction bases not matched to a gene: 11. The chain's CDR3 is CASSPRQGAGYGYTF. The DNA for the CDR3 is TGTGCCAGCAGTCCGAGGCAGGGGGCTGGGTATGGCTACACCTTC.

The chain couples TRBV27 to TRBJ1-5; unclear D gene. This CDR3 comprises 13 residues. Trimming took 6 bases from V and 6 from J, leaving 12 bases between them. From germline, CDR1 is MNHEY and CDR2 SMNVEV (reference sequence). DNA for the CDR3: TGTGCCAGCAGCCTAGAGAGTGGTCAGCCCCAGCATTTT. Its protein product is CASSLESGQPQHF.

V usage is TRBV2 and J usage is TRBJ1-5; D unresolved. The CDR3 has 15 residues. Germline CDR1 is SNHLY and CDR2 is FYNNEI. Trimming stripped 2 bases from V and 8 bases from J, with 16 bases between. The CDR3 loop is CASSEQVAGSEPQHF. In DNA, the CDR3 is TGTGCCAGCAGTGAACAGGTAGCGGGGAGCGAGCCCCAGCATTTT.

This clone was observed a single time. J is TRBJ1-1 and V is TRBV19, with D possibly TRBD1 on 6 matching bases. CDR1 and CDR2 from the germline V gene are LNHDA and SQIVND (reference sequence). There are 17 residues in the CDR3. The V and J ends lost 5 bases and 5 bases respectively, with 24 bases between them. The CDR3 region has the DNA TGTGCCAGTAGTCCACAGAACCGACAGGCCTCCAGGACTGAAGCTTTCTTT. Translating gives CASSPQNRQASRTEAFF.

J is TRBJ1-4 and V is TRBV4-2, with D uncertain. CDR3 length: 15 amino acids. With 0 bases removed from V and 5 bases from J, the gap between germline ends came to 10 bases. Germline CDR1 and CDR2: LGHNA and YNFKEQ. In DNA, the CDR3 is TGTGCCAGCAGCCAAGACTACAGAGAAAATGAAAAACTGTTTTTT. This encodes CASSQDYRENEKLFF.

The rearrangement uses TRBV10-3 and TRBJ1-1; 7 nucleotides agree with TRBD1. The trim removed 2 bases at V and 5 bases at J, leaving 8 bases unmatched. Germline V gene data show CDR1 as ENHRY and CDR2 as SYGVKD. The CDR3 extends over 15 amino acids. As DNA, the CDR3 is TGTGCCATCAGTGAGGACAGGGCGGGCGGGACTGAAGCTTTCTTT. Amino acid sequence: CAISEDRAGGTEAFF.

This sequence joins TRBV19 and TRBJ2-6, with 7 nucleotides matching TRBD1. CDR1 is LNHDA, CDR2 SQIVND, per germline (reference sequence). V dropped 7 bases and J dropped 6; count of bases not matched to a gene: 6. The CDR3 runs 14 residues. CDR3 amino acids: CASNDRALANVLTF. DNA for the CDR3: TGTGCCAGTAACGACAGGGCCCTGGCCAACGTCCTGACTTTC.

The rearrangement uses TRBV28 and TRBJ1-5, with 8 bases fitting TRBD1. Trimming took 3 bases from V and 7 from J; bases not matched to a gene: 5. The CDR3 sequence is 14 residues long. Looked up from germline, CDR1 is MDHEN and CDR2 is SYDVKM. CDR3 DNA sequence: TGTGCCAGCAGTTTGGAGGACAGGGACCAGCCCCAGCATTTT. It specifies CASSLEDRDQPQHF.

The J gene is TRBJ1-5, the V gene TRBV6-6; TRBD1 matches at 10 bases. The CDR3 length is 15 residues. J gave up 7 bases and V 3 bases, and 6 bases lay outside the gene matches. Looked up from germline, CDR1 is MNHNY and CDR2 is SVGAGI (reference sequence). The CDR3 nucleotides are TGTGCCAGCAGTTATTCCCGGACAGGGGGACAGCCCCAGCATTTT. Translated, it gives CASSYSRTGGQPQHF.

This sequence joins TRBV18 and TRBJ2-1; no clear D. This CDR3 has 13 residues. Trimming left V 3 bases short and J 6 bases short, with 9 bases between. Germline-derived CDR1 and CDR2 are KGHSH and LQKENI. The CDR3 DNA sequence: TGTGCCAGCTCACCCGGTGCGTTCAATGAGCAGTTCTTC. The encoded protein is CASSPGAFNEQFF.